This T cell receptor (beta chain) originates from a study of vaccination and CD4 T cells after COVID-19. Looking at the study overall: Some control cultures received a CEFX pool, which served as the positive control. Others received an HIV-1 Nef pool or no peptide.

Worth noting for this clonotype: As yet, its antigen is unknown.

An Oncomine TCR Beta short-read assay was used to sequence the DNA from cultured CD4+ T cells. TCRdb redid the calling of the PCR reads with MiXCR, one entry per CDR3 protein. The sample records 15,000 to 20,000 distinct CDR3 sequences, just under 55% being singletons. Time point noted: late sampling 161 to 241 days after vaccination in a few convalescent patients. Treatment indicated: 10-day PBMC culture with coronavirus spike peptide pools or control peptides (ViraFEST assay). The CDR3 has 14 residues. CDR1 is MNHEY and CDR2 is SVGAGI in the germline V gene. V was pared by 4 bases and J by 1 base, with 10 bases between.

The sample in question was CD4+ T cells from blood, cultured in vitro, obtained about 7 months after SARS-CoV-2 vaccination. This chain connects TRBV6-5 to TRBJ1-1; weak D call: TRBD1 (6 bases). The clonotype was recovered from a human donor who had recovered from COVID-19. In nucleotides, the CDR3 is TGTGCCAGCAGTTCAATCAGGGGGAACACTGAAGCTTTCTTT. Its protein product is CASSSIRGNTEAFF.